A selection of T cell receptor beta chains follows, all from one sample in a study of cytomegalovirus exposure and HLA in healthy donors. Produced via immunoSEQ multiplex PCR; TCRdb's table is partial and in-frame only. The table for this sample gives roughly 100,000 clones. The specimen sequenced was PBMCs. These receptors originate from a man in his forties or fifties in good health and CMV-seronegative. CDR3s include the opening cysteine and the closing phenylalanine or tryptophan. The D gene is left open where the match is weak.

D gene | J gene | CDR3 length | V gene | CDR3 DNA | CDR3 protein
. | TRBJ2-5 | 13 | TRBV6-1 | TGTGCCAGCAACCGACAGGACCAAGAGACCCAGTACTTC | CASNRQDQETQYF
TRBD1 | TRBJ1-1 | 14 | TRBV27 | TGTGCCAGCAGTTCAGGGGGCGGGACGGCTGAAGCTTTCTTT | CASSSGGGTAEAFF
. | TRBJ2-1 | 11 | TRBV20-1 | TGCAGTGCTTCGGTAAACAATGAGCAGTTCTTC | CSASVNNEQFF
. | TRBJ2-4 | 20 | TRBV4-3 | TGCGCCAGCAGCCAATCCCCCGGACAGTCCCTAGGATTAGGCAAAAACATTCAGTACTTC | CASSQSPGQSLGLGKNIQYF
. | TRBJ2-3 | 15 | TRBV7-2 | TGTGCCAGCAGCTTAGCGGGGAGAGTTTCAGATACGCAGTATTTT | CASSLAGRVSDTQYF
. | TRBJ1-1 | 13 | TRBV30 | TGTGCCGGAGATCGGGGGTATGGAACTGAAGCTTTCTTT | CAGDRGYGTEAFF
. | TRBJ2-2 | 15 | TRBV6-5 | TGTGCCAGCAGTTACTCCGAGGGGGTCACCGGGGAGCTGTTTTTT | CASSYSEGVTGELFF
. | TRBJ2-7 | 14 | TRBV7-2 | TGTGCCAGCACGTGGGACTGGATATCCTACGAGCAGTACTTC | CASTWDWISYEQYF
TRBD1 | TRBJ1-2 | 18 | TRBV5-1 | TGCGCCAGCAGCTGGAAAGCCGCAGGGGGCTCGAATAACTATGGCTACACCTTC | CASSWKAAGGSNNYGYTF
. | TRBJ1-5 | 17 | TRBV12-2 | TGTGCAAGTCGCTTAGATCCTTGGACAGGGACCAATCAGCCCCAGCATTTT | CASRLDPWTGTNQPQHF
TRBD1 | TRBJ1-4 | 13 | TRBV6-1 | TGTGCCAGCAGTGAGCCAGACAGGGTCGGACTGTTTTTT | CASSEPDRVGLFF
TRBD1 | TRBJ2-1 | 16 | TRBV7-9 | TGTGCCAGCAGCTTAGGGGACAGGGGCCCTGAGGATGAGCAGTTCTTC | CASSLGDRGPEDEQFF
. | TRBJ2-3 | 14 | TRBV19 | TGTGCCAGTAGTATCGACCTGACGGACAATACGCAGTATTTT | CASSIDLTDNTQYF